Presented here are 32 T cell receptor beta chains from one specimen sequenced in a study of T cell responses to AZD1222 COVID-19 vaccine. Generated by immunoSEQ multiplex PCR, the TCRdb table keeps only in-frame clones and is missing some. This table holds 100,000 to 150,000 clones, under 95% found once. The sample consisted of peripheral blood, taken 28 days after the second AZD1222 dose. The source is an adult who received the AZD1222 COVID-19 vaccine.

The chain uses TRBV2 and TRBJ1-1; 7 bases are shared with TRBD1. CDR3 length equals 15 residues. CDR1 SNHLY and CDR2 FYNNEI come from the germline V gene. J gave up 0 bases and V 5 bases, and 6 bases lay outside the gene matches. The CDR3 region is CASSQYRGLNTEAFF. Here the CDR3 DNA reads TGTGCCAGCAGTCAATACAGGGGACTGAACACTGAAGCTTTCTTT.

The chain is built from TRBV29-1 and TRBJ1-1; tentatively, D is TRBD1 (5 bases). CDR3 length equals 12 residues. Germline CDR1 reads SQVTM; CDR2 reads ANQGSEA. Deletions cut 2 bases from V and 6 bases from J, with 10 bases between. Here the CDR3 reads CSVEWQGAEAFF. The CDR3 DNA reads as TGCAGCGTTGAATGGCAGGGCGCTGAAGCTTTCTTT. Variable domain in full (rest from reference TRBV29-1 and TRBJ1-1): SAVISQKPSRDICQRGTSLTIQCQVDSQVTMMFWYRQQPGQSLTLIATANQGSEATYESGFVIDKFPISRPNLTFSTLTVSNMSPEDSSIYLCSVEWQGAEAFFGQGTRLTVV.

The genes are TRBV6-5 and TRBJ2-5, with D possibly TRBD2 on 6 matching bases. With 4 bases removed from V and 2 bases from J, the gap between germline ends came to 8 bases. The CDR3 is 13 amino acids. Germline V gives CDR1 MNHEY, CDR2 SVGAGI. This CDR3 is CASSWTIQETQYF. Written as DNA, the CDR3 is TGTGCCAGCAGTTGGACTATACAAGAGACCCAGTACTTC.

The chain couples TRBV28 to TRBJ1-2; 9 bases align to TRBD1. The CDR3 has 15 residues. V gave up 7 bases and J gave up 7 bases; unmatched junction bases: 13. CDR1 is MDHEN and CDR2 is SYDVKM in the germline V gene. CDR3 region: CASTPPLGTGSGYTF. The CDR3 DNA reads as TGTGCCAGCACTCCCCCCTTAGGGACAGGGAGTGGCTACACCTTC.

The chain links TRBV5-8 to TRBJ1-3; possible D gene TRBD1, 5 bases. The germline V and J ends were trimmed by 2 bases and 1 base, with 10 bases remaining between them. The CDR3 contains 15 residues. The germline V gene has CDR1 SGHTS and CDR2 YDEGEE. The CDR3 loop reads CASSLSGGSGNTIYF. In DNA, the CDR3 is TGTGCCAGCAGCTTAAGTGGGGGTTCTGGAAACACCATATATTTT.

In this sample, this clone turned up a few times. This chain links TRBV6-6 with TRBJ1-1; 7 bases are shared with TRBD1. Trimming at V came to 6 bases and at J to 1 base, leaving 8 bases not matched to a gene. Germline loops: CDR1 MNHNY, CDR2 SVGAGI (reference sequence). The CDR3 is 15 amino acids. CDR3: CASRQPGTANTEAFF. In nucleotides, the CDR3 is TGTGCCAGCAGACAACCGGGGACAGCGAACACTGAAGCTTTCTTT.

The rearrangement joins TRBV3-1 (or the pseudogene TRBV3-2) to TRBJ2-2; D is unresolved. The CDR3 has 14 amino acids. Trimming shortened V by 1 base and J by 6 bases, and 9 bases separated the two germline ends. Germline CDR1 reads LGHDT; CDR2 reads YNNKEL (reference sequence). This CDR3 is CASSQVSFPGELFF. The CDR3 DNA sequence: TGTGCCAGCAGCCAAGTGTCCTTCCCCGGGGAGCTGTTTTTT.

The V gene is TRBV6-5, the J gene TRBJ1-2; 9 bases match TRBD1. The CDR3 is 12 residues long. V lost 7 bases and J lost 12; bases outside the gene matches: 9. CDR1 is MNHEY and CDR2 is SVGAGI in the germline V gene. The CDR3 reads CASTIGQGRNTF. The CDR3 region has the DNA TGTGCCAGCACGATCGGACAGGGGAGGAACACCTTC.

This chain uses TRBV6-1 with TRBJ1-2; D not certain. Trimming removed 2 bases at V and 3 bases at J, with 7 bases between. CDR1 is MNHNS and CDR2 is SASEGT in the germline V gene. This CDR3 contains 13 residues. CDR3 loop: CASSESRDYGYTF. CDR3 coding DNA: TGTGCCAGCAGTGAATCGAGGGACTATGGCTACACCTTC.

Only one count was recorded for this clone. As DNA, the CDR3 is TGTGCCAGTAGTGGCCAAACGTGGGGGGGCGAGAACACTGAAGCTTTCTTT. This sequence encodes CASSGQTWGGENTEAFF. The chain has TRBV19 and TRBJ1-1; weak D call: TRBD1 (6 bases). Germline-derived CDR1 and CDR2 are LNHDA and SQIVND (reference sequence). Trimming shortened V by 5 bases and J by 1 base, and 20 bases separated the two germline ends. There are 17 residues in the CDR3.

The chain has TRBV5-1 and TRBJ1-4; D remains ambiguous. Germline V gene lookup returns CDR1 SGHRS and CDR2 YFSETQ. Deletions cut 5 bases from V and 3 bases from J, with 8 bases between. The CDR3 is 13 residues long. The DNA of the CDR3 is TGCGCCAGCAGTTGGGAGTCTAATGAAAAACTGTTTTTT. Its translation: CASSWESNEKLFF.

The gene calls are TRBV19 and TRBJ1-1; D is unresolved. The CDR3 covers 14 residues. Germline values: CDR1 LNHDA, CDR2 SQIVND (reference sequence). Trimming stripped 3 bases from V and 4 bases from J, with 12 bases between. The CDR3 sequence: CASSIGPVGTEAFF. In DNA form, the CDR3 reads TGTGCCAGTAGTATTGGACCGGTGGGCACTGAAGCTTTCTTT.

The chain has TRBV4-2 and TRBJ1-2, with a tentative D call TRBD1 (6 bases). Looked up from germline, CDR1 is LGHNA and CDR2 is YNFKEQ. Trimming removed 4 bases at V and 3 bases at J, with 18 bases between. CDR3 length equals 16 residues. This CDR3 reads CASSLDFGGLDYGYTF. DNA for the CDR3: TGTGCCAGCAGCCTTGACTTTGGGGGCCTTGACTATGGCTACACCTTC.

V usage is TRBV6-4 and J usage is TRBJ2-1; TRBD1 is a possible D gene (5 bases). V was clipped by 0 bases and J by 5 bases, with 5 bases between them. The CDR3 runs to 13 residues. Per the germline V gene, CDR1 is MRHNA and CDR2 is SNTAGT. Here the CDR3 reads CASSDSDNNEQFF. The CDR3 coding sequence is TGTGCCAGCAGTGACTCGGACAACAATGAGCAGTTCTTC.

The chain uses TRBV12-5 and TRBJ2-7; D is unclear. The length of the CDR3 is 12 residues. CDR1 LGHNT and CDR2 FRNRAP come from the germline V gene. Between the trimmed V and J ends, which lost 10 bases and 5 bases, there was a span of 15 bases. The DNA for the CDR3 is TGTGCTAACCTACAAAGTCGCCACGAGCAGTACTTC. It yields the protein CANLQSRHEQYF.

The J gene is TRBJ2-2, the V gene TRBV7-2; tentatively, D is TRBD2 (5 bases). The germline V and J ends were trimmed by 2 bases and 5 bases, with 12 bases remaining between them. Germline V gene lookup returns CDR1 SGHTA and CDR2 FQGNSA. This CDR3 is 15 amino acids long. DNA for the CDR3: TGTGCCAGCAGCTTAAAGGGAGTCGGGACCGGGGAGCTGTTTTTT. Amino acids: CASSLKGVGTGELFF.

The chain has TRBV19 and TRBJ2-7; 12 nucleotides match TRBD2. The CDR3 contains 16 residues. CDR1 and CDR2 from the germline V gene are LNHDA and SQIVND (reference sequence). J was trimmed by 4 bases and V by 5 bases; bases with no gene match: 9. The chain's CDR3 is CASSLRTSGIGYEQYF. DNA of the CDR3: TGTGCCAGTAGTCTCCGGACTAGCGGGATAGGATACGAGCAGTACTTC. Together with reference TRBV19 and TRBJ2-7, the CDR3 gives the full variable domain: DGGITQSPKYLFRKEGQNVTLSCEQNLNHDAMYWYRQDPGQGLRLIYYSQIVNDFQKGDIAEGYSVSREKKESFPLTVTSAQKNPTAFYLCASSLRTSGIGYEQYFGPGTRLTVT.

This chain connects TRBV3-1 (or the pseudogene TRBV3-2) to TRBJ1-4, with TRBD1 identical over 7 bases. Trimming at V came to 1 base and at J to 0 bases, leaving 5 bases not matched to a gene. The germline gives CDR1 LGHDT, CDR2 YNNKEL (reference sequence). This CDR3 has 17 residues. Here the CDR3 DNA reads TGTGCCAGCAGCCAAGGACAGGGATTTGCAACTAATGAAAAACTGTTTTTT. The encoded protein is CASSQGQGFATNEKLFF.

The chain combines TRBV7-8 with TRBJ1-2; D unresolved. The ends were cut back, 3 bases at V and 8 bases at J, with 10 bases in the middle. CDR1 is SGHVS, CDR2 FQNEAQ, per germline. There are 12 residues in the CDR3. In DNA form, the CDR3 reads TGTGCCAGCAGCTTGGGTTTACGGGGCTACACCTTC. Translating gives CASSLGLRGYTF.

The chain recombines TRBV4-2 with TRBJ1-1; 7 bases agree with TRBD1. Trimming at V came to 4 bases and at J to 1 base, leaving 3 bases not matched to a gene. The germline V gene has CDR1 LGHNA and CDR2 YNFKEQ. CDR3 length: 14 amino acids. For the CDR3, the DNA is TGTGCCAGCAGCCGGGACAGAGAGAACACTGAAGCTTTCTTT. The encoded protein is CASSRDRENTEAFF.

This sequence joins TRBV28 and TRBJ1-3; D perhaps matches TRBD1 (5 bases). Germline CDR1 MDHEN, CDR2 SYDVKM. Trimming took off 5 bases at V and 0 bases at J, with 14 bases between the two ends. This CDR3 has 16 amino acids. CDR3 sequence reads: CASSTGHKISGNTIYF. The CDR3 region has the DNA TGTGCCAGCAGTACAGGACATAAGATCTCTGGAAACACCATATATTTT.

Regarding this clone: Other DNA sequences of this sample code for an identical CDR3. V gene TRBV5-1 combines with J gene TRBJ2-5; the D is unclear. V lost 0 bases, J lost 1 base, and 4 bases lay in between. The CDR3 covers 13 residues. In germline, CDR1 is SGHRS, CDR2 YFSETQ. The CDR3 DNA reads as TGCGCCAGCAGCTTGGGTGTCCAAGAGACCCAGTACTTC. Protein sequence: CASSLGVQETQYF.

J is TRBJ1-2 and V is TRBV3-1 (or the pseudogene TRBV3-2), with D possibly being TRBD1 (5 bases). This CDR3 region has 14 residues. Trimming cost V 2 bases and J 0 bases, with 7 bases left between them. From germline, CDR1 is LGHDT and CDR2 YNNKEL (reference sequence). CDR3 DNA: TGTGCCAGCAGCCAATACAGGTCTAACTATGGCTACACCTTC. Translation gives CASSQYRSNYGYTF.

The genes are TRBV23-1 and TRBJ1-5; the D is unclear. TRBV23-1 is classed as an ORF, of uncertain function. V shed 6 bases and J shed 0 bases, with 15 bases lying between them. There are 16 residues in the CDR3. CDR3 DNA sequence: TGCGCCAGCAGCGCCTTTAGGGTTTATAGCAATCAGCCCCAGCATTTT. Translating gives CASSAFRVYSNQPQHF.

CDR3: CASSSSRNYGYTF. CDR3 DNA: TGTGCCAGCAGTTCGTCACGGAACTATGGCTACACCTTC. The V call is TRBV6-1, the J call TRBJ1-2, with D unclear. CDR1 is MNHNS, CDR2 SASEGT, per germline. V lost 5 bases and J lost 2, with 9 bases in between. CDR3 length equals 13 residues.

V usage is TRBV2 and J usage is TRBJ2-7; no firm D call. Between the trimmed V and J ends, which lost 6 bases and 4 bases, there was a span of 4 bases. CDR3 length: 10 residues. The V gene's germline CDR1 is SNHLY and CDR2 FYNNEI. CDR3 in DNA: TGTGCCAGCAGGTGGTACGAGCAGTACTTC. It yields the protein CASRWYEQYF.

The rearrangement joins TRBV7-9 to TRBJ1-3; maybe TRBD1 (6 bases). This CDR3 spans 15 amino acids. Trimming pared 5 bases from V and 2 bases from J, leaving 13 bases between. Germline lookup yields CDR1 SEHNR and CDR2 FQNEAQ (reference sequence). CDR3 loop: CASSPDRSAGNTIYF. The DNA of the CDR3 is TGTGCCAGCAGCCCCGACAGGTCGGCTGGAAACACCATATATTTT.

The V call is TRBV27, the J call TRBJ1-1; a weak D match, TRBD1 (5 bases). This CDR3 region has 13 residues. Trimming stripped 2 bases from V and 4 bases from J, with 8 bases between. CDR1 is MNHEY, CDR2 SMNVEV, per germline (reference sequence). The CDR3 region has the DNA TGTGCCAGCAGTTTAGGGGGGGGCACTGAAGCTTTCTTT. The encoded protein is CASSLGGGTEAFF.

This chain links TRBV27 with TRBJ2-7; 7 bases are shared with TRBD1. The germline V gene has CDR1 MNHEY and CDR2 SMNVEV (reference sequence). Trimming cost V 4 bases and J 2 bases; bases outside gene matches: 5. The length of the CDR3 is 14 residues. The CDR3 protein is CASSWDSSAYEQYF. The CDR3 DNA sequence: TGTGCCAGCAGTTGGGACAGTTCAGCCTACGAGCAGTACTTC.

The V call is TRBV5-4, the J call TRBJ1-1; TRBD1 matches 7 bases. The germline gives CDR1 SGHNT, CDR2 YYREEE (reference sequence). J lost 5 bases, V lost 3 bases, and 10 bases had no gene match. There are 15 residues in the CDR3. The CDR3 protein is CASSSPGGGGTEAFF. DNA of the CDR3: TGTGCCAGCAGCTCCCCAGGGGGGGGAGGAACTGAAGCTTTCTTT.

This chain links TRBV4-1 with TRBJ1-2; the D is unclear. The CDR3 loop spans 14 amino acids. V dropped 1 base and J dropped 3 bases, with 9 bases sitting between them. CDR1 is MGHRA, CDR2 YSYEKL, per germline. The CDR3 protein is CASSQVWQDYGYTF. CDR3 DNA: TGCGCCAGCAGCCAAGTGTGGCAGGACTATGGCTACACCTTC.

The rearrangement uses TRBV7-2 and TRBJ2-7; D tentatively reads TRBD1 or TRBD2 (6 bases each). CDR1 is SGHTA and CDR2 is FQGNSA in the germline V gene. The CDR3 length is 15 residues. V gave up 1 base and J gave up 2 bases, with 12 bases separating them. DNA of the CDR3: TGTGCCAGCAGCTTAGATACAGGGACTGCCTACGAGCAGTACTTC. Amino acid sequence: CASSLDTGTAYEQYF.